This T cell receptor (beta chain) comes out of a study of identical twins. Study-level points and caveats: In cord blood, abundant beta clonotypes had fewer insertions; memory showed no trend. Recombination models fit unrelated individuals' TCR alpha sharing but underestimated twins'.

The CDR3 is made up of 15 amino acids. V lost 4 bases to trimming and J lost 1 base, with 11 bases between them. Germline V lookup: CDR1 LGHNA, CDR2 YNFKEQ. A remark on this clonotype: Its specificity is unknown.

MiXCR, run by TCRdb on the 5' RACE reads, gives a single entry per CDR3 protein. The table shows some 900,000 distinct CDR3 sequences, with about 12% occurring only once. The sample was also reused in another study, on yellow fever vaccine responses in identical twins.

The rearrangement links TRBV4-2 to TRBJ2-1, with D unclear. Sequenced input: PBMCs. This receptor was obtained from a woman aged 18-29 years in good health. The CDR3 region has the DNA TGTGCCAGCAGCCCTCGGTGGGGATCCTACAATGAGCAGTTCTTC. Protein product: CASSPRWGSYNEQFF.